This TCR beta chain derives from a study of siplizumab effects on memory and regulatory T cells (dated by TCRdb to the late 2010s). Concerning the study at large: The study examined how the anti-CD2 antibody siplizumab affects alloreactive T-cell subsets in allogeneic mixed lymphocyte reactions built from human PBMCs.

The study at large found these results: Because sequences at frequencies below about 10^-5 were poorly captured, only a minor fraction of alloreactive clones could be mapped back to unstimulated subsets. In reactions with siplizumab, an average of about 62% of mappable alloreactive CD4+ clones were Treg-derived, compared with about 27% in control reactions. Whether proliferating Tregs from siplizumab cultures were suppressive was not functionally confirmed. The cumulative frequency of alloreactive sequences that could be traced back to unstimulated CD4+ memory T cells was significantly reduced by siplizumab. Greater diversity appeared to be present in unstimulated naive T cells than in memory T cells, and a substantial contribution to the alloresponse seemed to be made by naive cells. Roughly 75-95% of proliferating CD4+ or CD8+ clones could not be assigned a naive or memory phenotype.

Sorted unstimulated T cells, along with proliferating T cells recovered from mixed lymphocyte reactions, underwent TCRbeta CDR3 sequencing. Fresh whole blood from around 11 HLA-typed healthy donors was used to isolate PBMCs. Unstimulated CD4+ regulatory T cells were FACS-sorted to map the origin of alloreactive clones. Library preparation used the immunoSEQ multiplex PCR assay. About 10^5 TCR templates per sample were assayed by the deep sequencing platform. Genomic DNA extracted from sorted T cells was used for TCRbeta CDR3 sequencing. Turning to the authors' computational methods: The R programming language was used for clonal analysis of the TCRbeta CDR3 data. Unstimulated samples were compared with post-reaction CFSE-low samples to define alloreactive CD4+ and CD8+ clones. Regulatory or non-regulatory origin of alloreactive CD4+ clones was assigned by matching sequences to the sorted unstimulated Treg and non-Treg repertoires. TCRdb holds this immuneACCESS table with in-frame rearrangements only. Some clones are missing; in checked studies, unresolved V genes explain under half, and the rest has no known cause. V, J and clone size were drawn from that table, and D and trimming were deduced from the DNA. This sample is represented by around 99,000 clones; about 91% of them were singletons. Of the sample, 0.75% falls within the top ten clones.

The V and J ends are trimmed by 6 bases and 5 bases, leaving 16 bases between them. From the germline V gene (reference sequence), CDR1 is LNHDA and CDR2 is SQIVND. Including cysteine and phenylalanine, the CDR3 has 14 amino acids. Just CDR3 DNA is preserved here, 42 bases in frame from base 1. Comment on this clone: This clone's antigen is unknown. Base qualities were left out, and no much larger clone turns up one base away.

The sequence links TRBV19 to TRBJ1-2, with TRBD1 perhaps the D gene, on 5 matching bases. Sequenced input: Tregs sorted from blood. This clonotype was obtained from a human donor in good health. The sequenced DNA is TGTGCCAGTAGCCCGACAGTGAAAAAGTATGGCTACACCTTC. It translates as CASSPTVKKYGYTF.